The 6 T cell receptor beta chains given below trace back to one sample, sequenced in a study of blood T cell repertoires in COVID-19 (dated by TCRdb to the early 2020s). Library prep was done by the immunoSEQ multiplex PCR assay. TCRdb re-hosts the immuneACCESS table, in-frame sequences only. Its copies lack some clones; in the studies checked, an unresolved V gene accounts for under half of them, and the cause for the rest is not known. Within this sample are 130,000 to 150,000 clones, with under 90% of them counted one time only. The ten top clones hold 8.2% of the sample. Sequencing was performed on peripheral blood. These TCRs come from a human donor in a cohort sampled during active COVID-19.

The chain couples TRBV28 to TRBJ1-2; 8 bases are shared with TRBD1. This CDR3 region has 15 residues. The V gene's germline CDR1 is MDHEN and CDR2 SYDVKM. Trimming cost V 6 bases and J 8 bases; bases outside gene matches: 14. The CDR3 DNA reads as TGTGCCAGCAGCCCGACAGGGGCCCTCAGTGGGGGCTACACCTTC. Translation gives CASSPTGALSGGYTF.

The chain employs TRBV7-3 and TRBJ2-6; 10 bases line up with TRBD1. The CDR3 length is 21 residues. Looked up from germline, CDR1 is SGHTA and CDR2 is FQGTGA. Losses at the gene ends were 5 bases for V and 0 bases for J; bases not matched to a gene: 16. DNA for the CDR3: TGTGCCAGCAGCAAGCCAACGGGACAGGGGTTCCCCAACTCTGGGGCCAACGTCCTGACTTTC. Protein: CASSKPTGQGFPNSGANVLTF.

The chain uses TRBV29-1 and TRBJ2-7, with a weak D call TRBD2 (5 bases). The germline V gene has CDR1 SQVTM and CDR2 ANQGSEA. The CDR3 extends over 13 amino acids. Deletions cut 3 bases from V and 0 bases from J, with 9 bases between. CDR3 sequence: CSVDGGSSYEQYF. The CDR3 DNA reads TGCAGCGTTGACGGTGGGAGCTCCTACGAGCAGTACTTC.

CDR3 DNA sequence: TGTGCCAGCAGCACAACCTTAACTAGCGGGGGCCCGTGGACCCAGTACTTC. This sequence encodes CASSTTLTSGGPWTQYF. The V and J genes are TRBV9 and TRBJ2-5, with TRBD2 matching 11 bases. CDR1 and CDR2 (germline): SGDLS, YYNGEE. V lost 4 bases to trimming and J lost 7 bases; unmatched junction nucleotides: 15. The CDR3 sequence is 17 residues long.

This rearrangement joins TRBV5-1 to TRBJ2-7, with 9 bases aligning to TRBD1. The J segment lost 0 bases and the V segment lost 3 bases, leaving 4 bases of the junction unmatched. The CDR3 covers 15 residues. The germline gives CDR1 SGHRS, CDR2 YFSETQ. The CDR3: CASSSRTGASYEQYF. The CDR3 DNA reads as TGCGCCAGCAGCTCTAGGACAGGGGCCTCCTACGAGCAGTACTTC. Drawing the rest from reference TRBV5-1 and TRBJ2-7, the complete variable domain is KAGVTQTPRYLIKTRGQQVTLSCSPISGHRSVSWYQQTPGQGLQFLFEYFSETQRNKGNFPGRFSGRQFSNSRSEMNVSTLELGDSALYLCASSSRTGASYEQYFGPGTRLTVT.

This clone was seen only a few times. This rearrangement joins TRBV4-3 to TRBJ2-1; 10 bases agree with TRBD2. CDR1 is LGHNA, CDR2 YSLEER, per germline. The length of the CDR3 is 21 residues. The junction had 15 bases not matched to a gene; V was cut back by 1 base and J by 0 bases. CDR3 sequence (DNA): TGCGCCAGCAGCCAAGGTGGGGTAACGGGACTAGCGAGAAGCTCCTACAATGAGCAGTTCTTC. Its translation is CASSQGGVTGLARSSYNEQFF.